The rows below give T cell receptor beta chains drawn from one sample of a study of T-cell reconstitution after alpha-beta-depleted transplantation in children. Using its own MiXCR run on the PCR reads, TCRdb lists one record per CDR3 protein. Of around 680,000 distinct CDR3 sequences listed, 16% are singletons. The specimen was PBMCs from the stem cell graft donor, collected from the stem cell graft. All receptors derive from a human donor who donated a stem cell graft to a child with acute myeloid leukemia. CDR3s include the opening cysteine and the closing phenylalanine or tryptophan. A D gene is named only where the DNA matches it firmly. Rows give clone size only sometimes, using once, few, many, or a class for an expanded clone.

TGTGCCAGCAGTGCCTGGACAGGGTTCCCAGATACGCAGTATTTT,CASSAWTGFPDTQYF,15,TRBJ2-3,TRBV27,-,TRBD1
TGTGCCAGCAGCTTCTGGGGGATCGGGGAGCTGTTTTTT,CASSFWGIGELFF,13,TRBJ2-2,TRBV5-4,-,-
TGCAGTGCTAGAGGCCGTCGCGGCTACGAGCAGTACTTC,CSARGRRGYEQYF,13,TRBJ2-7,TRBV20-1,many,-
TGTGCCATCAGTGAGGAGAACACTGAAGCTTTCTTT,CAISEENTEAFF,12,TRBJ1-1,TRBV10-3,many,-
TGCAGTGCTCGGACAGCTACGGGCAATCAGCCCCAGCATTTT,CSARTATGNQPQHF,14,TRBJ1-5,TRBV20-1,many,-
TGTGCCAGCAGTTACCTAACAACAGGGCCGGGTAGAGCTGAAGCTTTCTTT,CASSYLTTGPGRAEAFF,17,TRBJ1-1,TRBV6-5,many,-
TGTGCCTGGATTATTGGGGGAGGCACTGAAGCTTTCTTT,CAWIIGGGTEAFF,13,TRBJ1-1,TRBV30,-,-
TGTGCCAGCAGATTAGAGAGGAATCAGCCCCAGCATTTT,CASRLERNQPQHF,13,TRBJ1-5,TRBV7-2,-,-
TGCGCCAGCAGCGCCGGGACAGGGGGCGCGATGGATCAATACAATGAGCAGTTCTTC,CASSAGTGGAMDQYNEQFF,19,TRBJ2-1,TRBV5-1,-,TRBD1
TGTGCCAGCACCCCCGGTAGGGGGGAGGATACGCAGTATTTT,CASTPGRGEDTQYF,14,TRBJ2-3,TRBV12-3/TRBV12-4,-,-
TGTGCCAGCAGCCCCATCGGCGGGTCGAATGAGCAGTTCTTC,CASSPIGGSNEQFF,14,TRBJ2-1,TRBV7-9,-,-
TGCAGCGTCCGGACAGGGATTTGGAATGAGCAGTTCTTC,CSVRTGIWNEQFF,13,TRBJ2-1,TRBV29-1,many,TRBD1
TGCAGTGCTAGGGATTCTATGCCAGAATACGATAGCAATCAGCCCCAGCATTTT,CSARDSMPEYDSNQPQHF,18,TRBJ1-5,TRBV20-1,-,-
TGTGCCACCAGTTCGGACAGGAGGTCACCCCTCCACTTT,CATSSDRRSPLHF,13,TRBJ1-6,TRBV15,-,TRBD1
TGTGCCAGCAGCTGGAGACAAAACATTCAGTACTTC,CASSWRQNIQYF,12,TRBJ2-4,TRBV5-6,many,-
TGCAGTGCTAGAGATCCCATTGGGGATGAGCAGTTCTTC,CSARDPIGDEQFF,13,TRBJ2-1,TRBV20-1,few,-
TGTGCCAGCAGCTTACATCCTCCCCCGGATACGCAGTATTTT,CASSLHPPPDTQYF,14,TRBJ2-3,TRBV7-7,many,-
TGTGCCAGCAGTGCCGACAGGGGTAATTCACCCCTCCACTTT,CASSADRGNSPLHF,14,TRBJ1-6,TRBV28,few,TRBD1
TGTGCCAGCAGCCGCCGGACAGTGAACTATGGCTACACCTTC,CASSRRTVNYGYTF,14,TRBJ1-2,TRBV5-6,many,-
TGTGCCAGCAGTTACCCAAGTCGAGGGGCACAGAACACCGGGGAGCTGTTTTTT,CASSYPSRGAQNTGELFF,18,TRBJ2-2,TRBV6-2/TRBV6-3,-,-
TGTGCCAGCAGCTTAAACGGCCCCGGGTGGGAGACCCAGTACTTC,CASSLNGPGWETQYF,15,TRBJ2-5,TRBV7-3,-,-
TGTGCCAGCAGTTACTCGAAATCCCAGGTCCAGTACTTC,CASSYSKSQVQYF,13,TRBJ2-5,TRBV6-2/TRBV6-3,once,-
TGCGCCAGCAGAGATAGACAGGGGAAAACTTTCTTT,CASRDRQGKTFF,12,TRBJ1-1,TRBV10-2,-,TRBD1
TGTGCCAGCAGTGACACTAGCCGGGGCCGTGGTACGCAGTATTTT,CASSDTSRGRGTQYF,15,TRBJ2-3,TRBV28,-,-
TGCAGCGTTGGGGGACAGGGAGGAGGCTACACCTTC,CSVGGQGGGYTF,12,TRBJ1-2,TRBV29-1,once,TRBD1
TGCAGTGCTAGCCGGACAGGGCGCGAGCAGTACTTC,CSASRTGREQYF,12,TRBJ2-7,TRBV20-1,many,TRBD1
TGTGCCAGCAGCTACGTACAGGGGGCGGCCTATGGCTACACCTTC,CASSYVQGAAYGYTF,15,TRBJ1-2,TRBV7-2,-,TRBD1
TGTGCCAGCTCACTGGGACAGGCGGTCGGGACCGGGGAGCTGTTTTTT,CASSLGQAVGTGELFF,16,TRBJ2-2,TRBV18,-,TRBD1
TGTGCCAGCAGCTCCCGGACAGATGTCCTGAATGAGCAGTTCTTC,CASSSRTDVLNEQFF,15,TRBJ2-1,TRBV7-9,few,-
TGCAGTGCTAGTGCAGGGAGCACAGATACGCAGTATTTT,CSASAGSTDTQYF,13,TRBJ2-3,TRBV20-1,many,-